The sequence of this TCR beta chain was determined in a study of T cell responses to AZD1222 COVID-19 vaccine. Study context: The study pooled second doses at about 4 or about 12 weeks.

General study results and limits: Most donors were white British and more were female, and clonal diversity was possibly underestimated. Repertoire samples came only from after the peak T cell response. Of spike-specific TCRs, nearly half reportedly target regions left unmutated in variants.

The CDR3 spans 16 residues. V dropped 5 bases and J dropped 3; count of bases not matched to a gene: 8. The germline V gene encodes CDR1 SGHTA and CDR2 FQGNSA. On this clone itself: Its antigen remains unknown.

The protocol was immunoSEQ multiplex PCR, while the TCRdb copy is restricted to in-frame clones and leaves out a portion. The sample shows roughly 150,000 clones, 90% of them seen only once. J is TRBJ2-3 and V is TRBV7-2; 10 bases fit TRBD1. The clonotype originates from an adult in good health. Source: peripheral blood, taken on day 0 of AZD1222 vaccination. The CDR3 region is CASSRRWDRGTDTQYF. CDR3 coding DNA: TGTGCCAGCAGCAGAAGATGGGACAGGGGTACAGATACGCAGTATTTT.